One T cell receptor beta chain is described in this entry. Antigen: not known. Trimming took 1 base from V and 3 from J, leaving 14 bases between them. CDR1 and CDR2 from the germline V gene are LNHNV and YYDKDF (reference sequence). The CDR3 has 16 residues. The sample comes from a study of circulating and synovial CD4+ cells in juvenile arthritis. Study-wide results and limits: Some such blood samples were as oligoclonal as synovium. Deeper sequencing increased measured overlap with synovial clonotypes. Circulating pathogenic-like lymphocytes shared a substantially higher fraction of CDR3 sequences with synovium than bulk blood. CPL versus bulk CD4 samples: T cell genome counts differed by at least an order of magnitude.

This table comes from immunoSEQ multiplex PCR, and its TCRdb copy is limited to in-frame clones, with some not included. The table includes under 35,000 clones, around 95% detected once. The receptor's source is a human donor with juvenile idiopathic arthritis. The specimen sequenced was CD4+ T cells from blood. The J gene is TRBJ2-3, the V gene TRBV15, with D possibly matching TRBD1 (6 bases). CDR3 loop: CATSRGTSQGTDTQYF. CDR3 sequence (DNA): TGTGCCACCAGCAGAGGTACATCGCAGGGGACAGATACGCAGTATTTT.